These 17 T cell receptor beta chains were all obtained from the same sample, sequenced in a study of cytomegalovirus exposure and HLA in healthy donors. Both 60 Vbeta primers and 13 Jbeta primers went into the PCR. Profiling relied on immunoSEQ multiplex PCR, and the TCRdb table lists in-frame clones only, not all of them. The table records 35,000 to 45,000 clones, roughly half of them present only once. Sequencing was carried out using PBMCs. These receptors were taken from a human donor in good health.

The chain is built from TRBV30 and TRBJ2-7; TRBD1 agrees at 7 bases. V shed 3 bases and J 0 bases; nucleotides not matched to a gene: 2. This CDR3 is 13 amino acids long. Germline V gives CDR1 GTSNPN, CDR2 SVGIG (reference sequence). CDR3 DNA: TGTGCCTGGAGGGGACAGTTCTCCTACGAGCAGTACTTC. This translates into CAWRGQFSYEQYF.

This clone was seen a few times. This sequence joins TRBV30 and TRBJ1-1, with 9 nucleotides matching TRBD1. The CDR3 length is 16 residues. V lost 3 bases, J lost 5 bases, and 13 bases stayed unmatched. The germline CDR1 and CDR2 sequences are GTSNPN and SVGIG (reference sequence). The CDR3 DNA reads as TGTGCCTGGAGGTCCACGGGACAGGGTCATGGAACTGAAGCTTTCTTT. Residues: CAWRSTGQGHGTEAFF.

The gene calls are TRBV6-6 and TRBJ1-6; D remains unclear. V was trimmed by 2 bases and J by 7 bases, leaving 12 bases between them. This CDR3 is 15 amino acids long. Germline-derived CDR1 and CDR2 are MNHNY and SVGAGI (reference sequence). The CDR3 DNA follows: TGTGCCAGCAGTTACAAGTCGGGTGGGAATTCACCCCTCCACTTT. Protein product: CASSYKSGGNSPLHF.

This clone came up a few times. The chain joins TRBV10-3 to TRBJ1-2; possibly TRBD1 for D (6 bases). The CDR3 extends over 15 amino acids. Looked up from germline, CDR1 is ENHRY and CDR2 is SYGVKD. Trimming left V 0 bases short and J 7 bases short, with 15 bases between. CDR3 nucleotide sequence: TGTGCCATCAGTGAGTCGATAGCGGGGGGCCTTGGCTACACCTTC. Translated: CAISESIAGGLGYTF.

The rearrangement links TRBV11-2 to TRBJ2-3, with D perhaps matching TRBD1 (5 bases). V was clipped by 1 base and J by 1 base, with 9 bases between them. Germline V gives CDR1 SGHAT, CDR2 FQNNGV. This CDR3 region has 15 residues. The CDR3 protein is CASSLAVRGTDTQYF. DNA of the CDR3: TGTGCCAGCAGCTTAGCAGTCAGGGGCACAGATACGCAGTATTTT.

CDR3 nucleotides: TGTGCCAGCAGTAGCTTGGGGGCCGGTTCACCCCTCCACTTT. Protein sequence: CASSSLGAGSPLHF. The genes are TRBV27 and TRBJ1-6, with D perhaps matching TRBD1 (6 bases). This CDR3 has 14 amino acids. Germline CDR1 reads MNHEY; CDR2 reads SMNVEV (reference sequence). V lost 5 bases, J lost 9 bases, and 14 bases lay in between.

This clone is labeled medium-sized. The gene calls are TRBV5-4 and TRBJ2-7, with TRBD2 matching 7 bases. CDR1 is SGHNT and CDR2 is YYREEE in the germline V gene (reference sequence). The CDR3 runs 18 residues. Trimming took 3 bases from V and 3 from J; bases not matched to a gene: 18. This chain's CDR3 is CASSSGVSGRNTFYEQYF. In DNA form, the CDR3 reads TGTGCCAGCAGCTCTGGGGTTAGCGGGCGCAATACTTTCTACGAGCAGTACTTC.

This chain joins TRBV7-9 and TRBJ1-1; the D is unclear. V was shortened by 0 bases and J by 6 bases, with 5 bases between the two germline ends. The CDR3 is 12 amino acids. Germline CDR1 SEHNR, CDR2 FQNEAQ (reference sequence). CDR3 protein: CASSLARSEAFF. CDR3 DNA sequence: TGTGCCAGCAGCTTAGCGCGGTCTGAAGCTTTCTTT.

The chain employs TRBV2 and TRBJ2-2; 11 nucleotides agree with TRBD2. The CDR3 has 14 amino acids. Germline V lookup: CDR1 SNHLY, CDR2 FYNNEI. J lost 5 bases, V lost 8 bases, and 4 bases had no gene match. CDR3 in amino acids: CASARLAGTGELFF. The CDR3 nucleotides read TGTGCCAGCGCGAGACTAGCGGGAACCGGGGAGCTGTTTTTT.

J is TRBJ2-1 and V is TRBV29-1; 8 bases map to TRBD2. Germline values: CDR1 SQVTM, CDR2 ANQGSEA. With V trimmed by 2 bases and J by 7 bases, 7 bases remained unmatched. There are 14 residues in the CDR3. The CDR3 here is CSVETGGPHNEQFF. The CDR3 DNA is TGCAGCGTTGAAACGGGGGGGCCGCATAATGAGCAGTTCTTC.

This clone occurred once. The chain carries TRBV19 and TRBJ1-3, with D perhaps matching TRBD1 (5 bases). The CDR3 contains 14 residues. Germline V gives CDR1 LNHDA, CDR2 SQIVND (reference sequence). Trimming cost V 2 bases and J 4 bases, with 9 bases left between them. CDR3 bases: TGTGCCAGTAGTATACGGGGGAAGGGAAACACCATATATTTT. Translation: CASSIRGKGNTIYF.

The V call is TRBV27, the J call TRBJ1-2; D gene ambiguous. V lost 8 bases and J lost 0, with 16 bases in between. CDR1 MNHEY and CDR2 SMNVEV come from the germline V gene (reference sequence). CDR3 length: 15 amino acids. The CDR3 coding sequence is TGTGCCAGCCGGGAAAAAGGGTTGGCTAACTATGGCTACACCTTC. This encodes CASREKGLANYGYTF.

This chain connects TRBV9 to TRBJ2-7; D is possibly TRBD1 (6 bases). The CDR3 loop spans 14 amino acids. V was cut by 6 bases and J by 2 bases, with 15 bases left in between. Germline V gene data show CDR1 as SGDLS and CDR2 as YYNGEE. The CDR3 DNA follows: TGTGCCAGCAATCCTGGGACATACACCTACGAGCAGTACTTC. Translating gives CASNPGTYTYEQYF.

This clone was observed a single time. The chain links TRBV7-2 to TRBJ2-3; D might be TRBD2 (5 bases). This CDR3 has 13 residues. CDR1 and CDR2 (germline): SGHTA, FQGNSA. The ends were cut back, 6 bases at V and 6 bases at J, with 13 bases in the middle. DNA of the CDR3: TGTGCCAGCAGTCCTCAGCGCGGGGATACGCAGTATTTT. Encoded protein: CASSPQRGDTQYF.

The chain's CDR3 is CASSLIGGLAGQETQYF. DNA for the CDR3: TGTGCCAGCAGCTTAATTGGGGGACTAGCGGGGCAAGAGACCCAGTACTTC. The rearrangement uses TRBV7-3 and TRBJ2-5; 13 nucleotides match TRBD2. This CDR3 comprises 17 residues. The J segment lost 2 bases and the V segment lost 1 base, leaving 4 bases of the junction unmatched. CDR1 and CDR2 (germline): SGHTA, FQGTGA.

This clone appeared a few times. The chain couples TRBV7-2 to TRBJ2-1; 8 bases line up with TRBD2. The CDR3 spans 14 residues. Per germline, CDR1 SGHTA and CDR2 FQGNSA. After removal of 10 bases from V and 5 bases from J, the junction contained 10 bases not matched to a gene. DNA of the CDR3: TGTGCCACCAACAGCCGGGAGGGGCACAATGAGCAGTTCTTC. It specifies CATNSREGHNEQFF.

The chain couples TRBV6-1 to TRBJ2-7, with no clear D. CDR1 MNHNS and CDR2 SASEGT come from the germline V gene. The CDR3 extends over 13 amino acids. V was cut by 7 bases and J by 5 bases, with 15 bases left in between. CDR3 amino acids: CASKSTLKDEQYF. In DNA, the CDR3 is TGTGCCAGCAAGTCGACTCTTAAGGACGAGCAGTACTTC.